The 20 T cell receptor beta chains listed next were all sequenced from one sample in a study of response to subunit inactivated influenza vaccine. TCRdb reanalysed the RT-PCR reads using MiXCR and keeps one entry per CDR3 protein. Of about 520,000 distinct CDR3 sequences in the sample, approximately 7.7% were seen once. Sequenced material: PBMCs from blood, taken about 24 months after vaccination. Every receptor here comes from a man aged 45-69 years who received an inactivated influenza vaccine.

This clonotype was seen repeatedly, ten times or more. The chain joins TRBV20-1 to TRBJ2-5; 8 bases agree with TRBD2. Germline assignment: CDR1 DFQATT and CDR2 SNEGSKA (reference sequence). This CDR3 has 12 amino acids. The V segment lost 7 bases and the J segment 0 bases; nucleotides outside the gene matches: 1. The CDR3 spells CSGSGDQETQYF. The CDR3 coding sequence is TGCAGTGGTAGCGGGGACCAAGAGACCCAGTACTTC.

This clonotype was counted at least ten times. The CDR3 nucleotides read TGTGCCAGCAGCTTGGACGGTGCCGGGGAGCTGTTTTTT. This translates into CASSLDGAGELFF. The chain combines TRBV5-4 with TRBJ2-2; D ambiguous. Germline CDR1 is SGHNT and CDR2 is YYREEE (reference sequence). Trimming pared 0 bases from V and 6 bases from J, leaving 6 bases between. The CDR3 runs 13 residues.

J is TRBJ2-7 and V is TRBV7-2, with TRBD2 matching 8 bases. CDR1 SGHTA and CDR2 FQGNSA come from the germline V gene. J gave up 12 bases and V 5 bases, and 12 bases lay outside the gene matches. The CDR3 runs to 13 residues. This CDR3 reads CASSPPGAGVPYF. For the CDR3, the DNA is TGTGCCAGCAGCCCCCCGGGAGCGGGAGTCCCGTACTTC.

This clonotype was observed a few times. The chain links TRBV9 to TRBJ1-1; 7 bases are a match to TRBD1. V shed 4 bases and J 3 bases; nucleotides not matched to a gene: 9. CDR3 length equals 15 residues. The germline V gene encodes CDR1 SGDLS and CDR2 YYNGEE. Here the CDR3 reads CASSTRQGGYTEAFF. The CDR3 DNA sequence: TGTGCCAGCAGCACTCGACAGGGTGGGTACACTGAAGCTTTCTTT.

The chain employs TRBV27 and TRBJ1-1; 7 nucleotides align to TRBD1. V was clipped by 7 bases and J by 4 bases; unmatched bases: 6. The CDR3 has 13 amino acids. Germline assignment: CDR1 MNHEY and CDR2 SMNVEV (reference sequence). CDR3 in amino acids: CASNVNRGTEAFF. Written as DNA, the CDR3 is TGTGCCAGCAATGTTAACAGGGGCACTGAAGCTTTCTTT.

The rearrangement links TRBV11-2 to TRBJ2-7, with D tentatively TRBD1 (6 bases). V was trimmed by 4 bases and J by 3 bases, leaving 16 bases between them. From germline, CDR1 is SGHAT and CDR2 FQNNGV. The CDR3 covers 15 residues. In DNA form, the CDR3 reads TGTGCCAGCAGCTCGCAGGGAAAGGGGGTCTACGAGCAGTACTTC. Residues: CASSSQGKGVYEQYF.

This clonotype was seen ten or more times. The gene calls are TRBV6-1 and TRBJ2-3; possibly TRBD2 for D (6 bases). CDR3 length: 14 residues. Trimming removed 8 bases at V and 1 base at J, with 13 bases between. CDR1 MNHNS and CDR2 SASEGT come from the germline V gene. The CDR3 nucleotides are TGTGCCAGCCGTGCCCCTAGCGGCACAGATACGCAGTATTTT. Protein sequence: CASRAPSGTDTQYF.

This clonotype was counted ten times or more. The V gene is TRBV11-1, the J gene TRBJ2-4, with 14 bases that match TRBD2. Germline V gene sequence: CDR1 SGHAT, CDR2 FQDESV (reference sequence). The CDR3 consists of 18 residues. With 5 bases clipped from V and 1 base from J, the junction kept 7 bases outside the gene matches. The DNA of the CDR3 is TGTGCCAGCAGCGCGGGACTAGCGGGAGCCCGGGCCAAAAACATTCAGTACTTC. Its protein product is CASSAGLAGARAKNIQYF.

This chain joins TRBV6-1 and TRBJ2-5, with TRBD2 as a possible D gene (6 bases). Germline assignment: CDR1 MNHNS and CDR2 SASEGT. The V and J ends lost 8 bases and 4 bases respectively, with 23 bases between them. The CDR3 is 16 residues long. CDR3 residues: CASSAGIRAVLETQYF. CDR3 nucleotides: TGTGCCAGCTCCGCGGGAATCAGGGCAGTATTAGAGACCCAGTACTTC.

This chain connects TRBV7-3 to TRBJ2-3; tentatively, D is TRBD1 (5 bases). Germline V gives CDR1 SGHTA, CDR2 FQGTGA. V lost 5 bases to trimming and J lost 1 base, with 13 bases between them. This CDR3 has 15 residues. CDR3 nucleotides: TGTGCCAGCAGCCCTTGGGGCGATCGCACAGATACGCAGTATTTT. It translates to CASSPWGDRTDTQYF.

This clonotype was counted a few times. V and J are TRBV5-4 and TRBJ2-7; D may be TRBD2 (6 bases). Trimming removed 4 bases at V and 1 base at J, with 15 bases between. The germline gives CDR1 SGHNT, CDR2 YYREEE (reference sequence). The CDR3 contains 15 residues. This CDR3 is CASSHGAGPSYEQYF. The CDR3 coding sequence is TGTGCCAGCAGCCACGGGGCGGGGCCGTCCTACGAGCAGTACTTC.

This chain uses TRBV27 with TRBJ2-1; 12 positions agree with TRBD2. Germline values: CDR1 MNHEY, CDR2 SMNVEV (reference sequence). The CDR3 contains 14 residues. After removal of 10 bases from V and 9 bases from J, the junction contained 10 bases not matched to a gene. The DNA of the CDR3 is TGTGCCACCCTCAGACTAGCGGGGGCCGGTGAGCAGTTCTTC. Translated: CATLRLAGAGEQFF.

In this sample, this clonotype turned up a few times. J is TRBJ1-6 and V is TRBV20-1, with 8 bases aligning to TRBD1. The CDR3 length is 19 residues. With V trimmed by 3 bases and J by 5 bases, 18 bases remained unmatched. Germline lookup yields CDR1 DFQATT and CDR2 SNEGSKA (reference sequence). CDR3 nucleotide sequence: TGCAGTGCTAGTCGCAGGGGGCGCCTCTTCCAAAGCGATAATTCACCCCTCCACTTT. This sequence encodes CSASRRGRLFQSDNSPLHF.

This clonotype was observed at least ten times. The chain joins TRBV20-1 to TRBJ2-1; D gene uncertain. With 0 bases removed from V and 4 bases from J, the gap between germline ends came to 10 bases. Germline loops: CDR1 DFQATT, CDR2 SNEGSKA (reference sequence). The CDR3 is made up of 14 amino acids. The CDR3, as DNA: TGCAGTGCTAGAGATGGGCCGATTTACAATGAGCAGTTCTTC. It codes for CSARDGPIYNEQFF.

This clonotype was counted at least ten times. The chain couples TRBV4-2 to TRBJ1-2; a weak D match, TRBD1 (6 bases). CDR1 is LGHNA, CDR2 YNFKEQ, per germline. There are 13 residues in the CDR3. With 1 base removed from V and 4 bases from J, the gap between germline ends came to 7 bases. CDR3 in DNA: TGTGCCAGCAGCCAAGCAGGGGTCTATGGCTACACCTTC. Its protein is CASSQAGVYGYTF.

This chain connects TRBV12-3 or TRBV12-4 to TRBJ2-5; D is unresolved. The V end was cut by 3 bases, the J end by 2 bases, with 7 bases between. There are 13 residues in the CDR3. The CDR3 bases are TGTGCCAGCAGTTTTATCAGACAAGAGACCCAGTACTTC. It codes for CASSFIRQETQYF.

This chain connects TRBV19 to TRBJ1-1, with 9 bases aligning to TRBD1. The CDR3 is made up of 15 amino acids. Looked up from germline, CDR1 is LNHDA and CDR2 is SQIVND (reference sequence). With V trimmed by 4 bases and J by 4 bases, 7 bases remained unmatched. CDR3 loop: CASSTRTGAGTEAFF. The CDR3, as DNA: TGTGCCAGTAGTACCCGGACAGGGGCGGGCACTGAAGCTTTCTTT.

This clonotype occurred many times. The gene calls are TRBV7-2 and TRBJ2-4; TRBD1 agrees at 8 bases. The V gene end was trimmed by 4 bases and the J gene end by 8 bases; junction bases not matched to a gene: 7. The CDR3 has 14 residues. Germline lookup yields CDR1 SGHTA and CDR2 FQGNSA. The CDR3 nucleotides are TGTGCCAGCAGCTCGGACAGGGCGGTCGACATTCAGTACTTC. Translation: CASSSDRAVDIQYF.

This clonotype was counted only a few times. This sequence joins TRBV28 and TRBJ1-1, with D uncertain. V dropped 5 bases and J dropped 1 base, with 14 bases sitting between them. Germline CDR1 and CDR2: MDHEN and SYDVKM. The CDR3 is made up of 15 amino acids. DNA for the CDR3: TGTGCCAGCAGTCTCCCGGAAGCGGGGAACACTGAAGCTTTCTTT. This translates into CASSLPEAGNTEAFF.

In its sample, this clonotype was seen a few times. The chain carries TRBV9 and TRBJ2-3; 10 nucleotides agree with TRBD2. The ends lost 2 bases at V and 8 bases at J; junction bases unmatched: 11. Germline CDR1 is SGDLS and CDR2 is YYNGEE. The CDR3 contains 16 residues. CDR3 DNA: TGTGCCAGCAGCGTCCTAAGCGGGGGGGCCCTAGTTACGCAGTATTTT. Encoded protein: CASSVLSGGALVTQYF.